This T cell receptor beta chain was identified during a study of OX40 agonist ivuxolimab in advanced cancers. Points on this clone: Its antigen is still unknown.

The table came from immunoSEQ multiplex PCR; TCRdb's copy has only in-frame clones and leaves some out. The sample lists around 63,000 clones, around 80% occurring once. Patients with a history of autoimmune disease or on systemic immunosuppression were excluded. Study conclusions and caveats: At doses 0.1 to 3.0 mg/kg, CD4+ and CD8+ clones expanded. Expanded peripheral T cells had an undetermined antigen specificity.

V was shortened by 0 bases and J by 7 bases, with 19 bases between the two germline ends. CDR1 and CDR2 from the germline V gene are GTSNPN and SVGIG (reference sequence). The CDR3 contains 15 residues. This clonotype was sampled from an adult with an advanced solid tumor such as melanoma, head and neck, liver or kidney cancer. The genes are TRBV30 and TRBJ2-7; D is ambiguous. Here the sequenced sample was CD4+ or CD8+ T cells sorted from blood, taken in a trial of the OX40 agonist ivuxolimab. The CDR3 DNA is TGTGCCTGGAGTGTACTTGGGCAAATCACTGGGGAGCAGTACTTC. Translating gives CAWSVLGQITGEQYF.